This TCR beta chain emerged from a study of shared clonotypes between healthy human individuals. Subsets obtained from CD4+ cells comprised CD45RA+ naive and CD45RA-negative memory cells. An even split of each subset's genomic DNA across several immunoSEQ plates was performed. Sequencing was performed with immunoSEQ multiplex PCR; in TCRdb, only in-frame clones are kept and a portion is missing. The sample lists about 610,000 clones, 97% seen once, with 0.045% to 0.06% in the top ten. The germline V gene encodes CDR1 GTSNPN and CDR2 SVGIG (reference sequence). V lost 2 bases, J lost 3 bases, and 7 bases lay in between. The length of the CDR3 is 12 residues.

The sequence came from a woman in her twenties or thirties in good health. The chain employs TRBV30 and TRBJ1-1, with unresolved D. The sample comprised naive CD4+ T cells sorted from blood. Subset defined: CD45RA+ positively selected. In nucleotides, the CDR3 is TGTGCCTGGAGTCCCTTTGACACTGAAGCTTTCTTT. Translation gives CAWSPFDTEAFF.